This is a list of T cell receptor beta chains from one sample in a study of vaccination and CD4 T cells after COVID-19. Their antigens are not known. TCRdb itself ran the PCR reads through MiXCR, one entry per CDR3 protein. There are about 20,000 distinct CDR3 sequences in the sample; under 65% occur only once, and around 10% lies in the top ten. The starting material was CD4+ T cells from blood, cultured in vitro, obtained after SARS-CoV-2 vaccination. The source is a human donor who had recovered from COVID-19. The CDR3 runs from the conserved cysteine through the conserved F or W. Fields, in order: CDR3 DNA, CDR3 protein, J gene, V gene, D gene, clone size. D genes are given only for firm matches. Rows give clone size only sometimes, using once, few, many, or a class for an expanded clone.

TGTGCCAGCAGTTTATCAGGGTTAATCGCTGAAGCTTTCTTT CASSLSGLIAEAFF TRBJ1-1 TRBV28 - few
TGCAGTGCTAGAGATACAGGGACATCTGGAAACACCATATATTTT CSARDTGTSGNTIYF TRBJ1-3 TRBV20-1 - -
TGTGCCAGCAGCTTAGCACGCGCCCATGGCTACACCTTC CASSLARAHGYTF TRBJ1-2 TRBV11-2 - few
TGTGCCAGCAGCTTGCGACAGTACACTGAAGCTTTCTTT CASSLRQYTEAFF TRBJ1-1 TRBV5-5 - -
TGCGCCAGCAGCCAAGTGACAGGGGGCTCGGTAAGGGAGACCCAGTACTTC CASSQVTGGSVRETQYF TRBJ2-5 TRBV4-1 TRBD1 -
TGTGCCAGCAGCTCCAGGGGGGGGGAGCTGTTTTTT CASSSRGGELFF TRBJ2-2 TRBV7-2 TRBD1 -
TGTGCCAGCAGCGGGACCGGGACAGGGGGCGGCAGCGGTGTAGCTTTCTTT CASSGTGTGGGSGVAFF TRBJ1-1 TRBV7-2 TRBD1 few
TGTGCCACCAGTGCAGCAGGGGTAAGCCAGCCCCAGCATTTT CATSAAGVSQPQHF TRBJ1-5 TRBV24-1 - few
TGCAGTGCTGGAGTCACAGGGGGATTAAACACTGAAGCTTTCTTT CSAGVTGGLNTEAFF TRBJ1-1 TRBV20-1 TRBD1 -
TGTGCCAGTAGTATTTCAGACCATGGCTACACCTTC CASSISDHGYTF TRBJ1-2 TRBV19 - -
TGTGCCACCAGCAGAGATCGAGGGGGATTCGAAAAACTGTTTTTT CATSRDRGGFEKLFF TRBJ1-4 TRBV15 - -
TGTGCCAGCAGTAGGAGCTCTGGGGCCAACGTCCTGACTTTC CASSRSSGANVLTF TRBJ2-6 TRBV27 - -
TGTGCCAGCAGCCCCAGCGAGGAGACCCAGTACTTC CASSPSEETQYF TRBJ2-5 TRBV7-2 - -
TGTGCCAGCACAAGGGGACTATACAATGAGCAGTTCTTC CASTRGLYNEQFF TRBJ2-1 TRBV6-2/TRBV6-3 TRBD2 -
TGCAGTGCTAGGCTTCAGTCGGTCACGGGAAAACTGTTTTTT CSARLQSVTGKLFF TRBJ1-4 TRBV20-1 - -
TGTGCCAGCAGTTACTCTCGGGGGCTGGCTTTCTTT CASSYSRGLAFF TRBJ1-1 TRBV6-5 - few
TGTGCCAGCAGCCGCAACCGGGACGGGCGAAACTATGGCTACACCTTC CASSRNRDGRNYGYTF TRBJ1-2 TRBV7-9 - -
TGCGCCAGCGGGACAGACCAAGAGACCCAGTACTTC CASGTDQETQYF TRBJ2-5 TRBV5-1 TRBD1 -
TGTGCCAGCAGTTTACAGGGGGCTTCCTACGAGCAGTACTTC CASSLQGASYEQYF TRBJ2-7 TRBV12-3/TRBV12-4 TRBD1 -
TGTGCCAGCAGTTACTCGAGTGGCTCCGGAAATCAGCCCCAGCATTTT CASSYSSGSGNQPQHF TRBJ1-5 TRBV6-2/TRBV6-3 - few
TGTGCCAGCAGCCCGCTAGATCTTTCACCCCTCCACTTT CASSPLDLSPLHF TRBJ1-6 TRBV7-9 - -
TGTGCCAGCAGCTTGTGGCCGTGGGTGAGCAATTCACCCCTCCACTTT CASSLWPWVSNSPLHF TRBJ1-6 TRBV7-2 - -
TGTGCCAGCAGCTTATTAGCGGGAGGCGCGAACACCGGGGAGCTGTTTTTT CASSLLAGGANTGELFF TRBJ2-2 TRBV7-2 TRBD2 -
TGTGCCAGCAGTGACGGTGGTAACACCGGGGAGCTGTTTTTT CASSDGGNTGELFF TRBJ2-2 TRBV25-1 - -
TGTGCCAGTTGGGCGCGGGGGGCCCCTGAAGCTTTCTTT CASWARGAPEAFF TRBJ1-1 TRBV19 - -
TGTGCCACCAGCAGAGATAGAGATACGCAGTATTTT CATSRDRDTQYF TRBJ2-3 TRBV15 - -
TGTGCCAGCAGCTTAGACAGATACCAAGAGACCCAGTACTTC CASSLDRYQETQYF TRBJ2-5 TRBV7-9 - -
TGTGCCACCAGCAGAGAACGGGGGTGGGGACTCGAGCAGTACTTC CATSRERGWGLEQYF TRBJ2-7 TRBV15 - -
TGTGCCACCAGCAGAGTCGGGGGGACAGGGGATACGCAGTATTTT CATSRVGGTGDTQYF TRBJ2-3 TRBV15 TRBD1 -
TGTGCCAGCAGTCCCATTCCACAGGGCCAGGGCAATCAGCCCCAGCATTTT CASSPIPQGQGNQPQHF TRBJ1-5 TRBV6-1 - few
TGTGCCAGCGGTATTTTAGGGACAGAAGCTTTCTTT CASGILGTEAFF TRBJ1-1 TRBV28 - once
TGTGCCACCGGGACAGGGCATAACTATGGCCACACCTTC CATGTGHNYGHTF TRBJ1-2 TRBV27 TRBD1 -
TGTGCCAGCAGGGCCCAAGGAGAGACCCAGTACTTC CASRAQGETQYF TRBJ2-5 TRBV28 - -
TGTGCCAGCAGCAACCGGGACAGGGGATTTAATTCACCCCTCCACTTT CASSNRDRGFNSPLHF TRBJ1-6 TRBV7-2 TRBD1 -
TGTGCCAGCAGCTTACCCCGTCGGTTAGCGGGGGGCACAGATACGCAGTATTTT CASSLPRRLAGGTDTQYF TRBJ2-3 TRBV7-9 TRBD2 few
TGTGCCAGCAGTCCTAGGACAGATACGCAGTATTTT CASSPRTDTQYF TRBJ2-3 TRBV6-1 - -
TGCGCCAGCAGCTTGGGGTTTACAGGGGGCGACTATGGCTACACCTTC CASSLGFTGGDYGYTF TRBJ1-2 TRBV5-1 TRBD1 few
TGTGCCAGCAGTGTGGGGGCAGCATACGAGCAGTACTTC CASSVGAAYEQYF TRBJ2-7 TRBV7-9 - -
TGTGCCAGCAGCTCGGCTGCCTCCTACAATGAGCAGTTCTTC CASSSAASYNEQFF TRBJ2-1 TRBV7-9 - -
TGTGCCAGCAGGAAAGACAGGGGAATTGCAGATACGCAGTATTTT CASRKDRGIADTQYF TRBJ2-3 TRBV6-4 TRBD1 -
TGTGCCAGCGGGCCGGTAGGACTAGCGGGAACCGGGGAGCTGTTTTTT CASGPVGLAGTGELFF TRBJ2-2 TRBV6-1 TRBD2 -
TGTGCCAGCAGCTTAGTAGACAGGGTTAGGGAGACCCAGTACTTC CASSLVDRVRETQYF TRBJ2-5 TRBV7-2 TRBD1 -
TGTGCCAGCAGGTCAGGAGGGACAGGGCATGGCTACACCTTC CASRSGGTGHGYTF TRBJ1-2 TRBV6-2/TRBV6-3 TRBD1 -
TGTGCCAGCAGCCGAACCCCCGGGGGACGTTCACCCCTCCACTTT CASSRTPGGRSPLHF TRBJ1-6 TRBV7-3 - few
TGTGCCAGCAGTCGGGAACCGGGACAGGGCTACGAGCAGTACTTC CASSREPGQGYEQYF TRBJ2-7 TRBV6-1 TRBD1 few
TGTGCCAGCAGCCCGGGGACTAGCGGGAGGGTAGTCTACAATGAGCAGTTCTTC CASSPGTSGRVVYNEQFF TRBJ2-1 TRBV7-9 TRBD2 -
TGTGCCAGCACCACTATAGCGGGGGAGCAGTTCTTC CASTTIAGEQFF TRBJ2-1 TRBV11-3 TRBD2 once